This T cell receptor beta chain was obtained from a study of beta chain features in type 1 diabetes. Sorting based on CD45RO/CCR7/CD25/CD127/CD95/CD27 separated CD4+ naive, central memory, regulatory and stem cell-like memory cells. Losses at the gene ends were 3 bases for V and 1 base for J; bases not matched to a gene: 7. The CDR3 has 17 residues. Germline CDR1 SGHTA, CDR2 FQGNSA. This clone showed up just a few times. Its antigen is unknown. As every portion of the isolated RNA was reverse transcribed, the sequencing read expressed TCRB transcripts. Clones were sequenced by immunoSEQ multiplex PCR, and TCRdb holds only the in-frame ones, with some missing. There are approximately 150,000 clones in the sample; 9% occur only once, and approximately 0.7% lies in the top ten. Findings and caveats of the study: The naive, central memory and Treg TCRB repertoires showed an apparent similarity that was greater among patients than among healthy donors. Any HLA-type effect on TCRB rearrangement remained unresolved here. For Type 1 diabetes patients, all four CD4+ subsets carried TCRB CDR3s that were moderately but significantly shorter.

This chain joins TRBV7-2 and TRBJ1-5; 9 bases agree with TRBD1. The source material was central memory CD4+ T cells from blood. This TCR was recovered from a man younger than 45 with type 1 diabetes. CDR3 sequence: CASSFRSGTGSNQPQHF. The CDR3 coding sequence is TGTGCCAGCAGCTTCCGATCCGGGACAGGGAGCAATCAGCCCCAGCATTTT.